The 15 T cell receptor beta chains below all came from one sample that was sequenced in a study of T cell repertoires in cytomegalovirus infection. TCRdb recomputed calls from the reads with MiXCR, one row per CDR3 protein. The data contain around 750,000 distinct CDR3 sequences, about 30% of them seen just once; the ten biggest clones take up roughly an eighth. The antigens for these receptors are not known. The sample here was cultured CD8+ T cells from PBMCs, taken from culture after CMV antigen stimulation. These receptors were taken from a human donor in good health (CMV status not recorded). Some clones in this sample may be carry-over from other donors' samples.

Notes on this clonotype: At one boundary the junction diverges from the germline segment, which might be a read error. The chain uses TRBV11-3 and TRBJ1-6, with TRBD1 matching 8 bases. The CDR3 spans 18 residues. Germline loops: CDR1 SGHNT, CDR2 YENEEA. The CDR3 is CASSLVQRDRFYTSPLHF. The CDR3 region has the DNA TGTGCCAGCAGCTTAGTTCAGCGGGACAGGTTCTATACTTCACCCCTCCACTTT.

This clonotype was detected only a few times. The chain joins TRBV12-3 or TRBV12-4 to TRBJ2-7, with 7 bases identical to TRBD1. The trim removed 6 bases at V and 3 bases at J, leaving 5 bases unmatched. The CDR3 sequence is 13 residues long. This chain's CDR3 is CASRDRVDYEQYF. CDR3 nucleotides: TGTGCCAGCAGAGACAGGGTTGACTACGAGCAGTACTTC.

This sequence joins TRBV15 and TRBJ2-7; 7 nucleotides align to TRBD2. With V trimmed by 5 bases and J by 4 bases, 11 bases remained unmatched. This CDR3 is 15 amino acids long. Germline CDR1 and CDR2: LNHNV and YYDKDF (reference sequence). CDR3 bases: TGTGCCACCAGCGGCCGAGAAGAGGGAGGGTACGAGCAGTACTTC. Amino acids: CATSGREEGGYEQYF.

This clonotype appeared a few times. This chain uses TRBV7-9 with TRBJ1-1; no definite D call. Trimming pared 1 base from V and 8 bases from J, leaving 2 bases between. CDR3 length equals 10 residues. Germline V gives CDR1 SEHNR, CDR2 FQNEAQ (reference sequence). CDR3 coding DNA: TGTGCCAGCAGCTTAGACGAAGCTTTCTTT. It codes for CASSLDEAFF.

Details on this clonotype: A much bigger clone sits one base away, suggesting this may be a read error. The chain is built from TRBV7-2 and TRBJ1-6; no reliable D call. Germline CDR1 SGHTA, CDR2 FQGNSA. There are 16 residues in the CDR3. CDR3 DNA sequence: TGTGCCAGCAGCCCCCGGGAGGGCTCCTATAATTCACCCCACCACTTT. This encodes CASSPREGSYNSPHHF.

This clonotype was observed at least ten times. This rearrangement joins TRBV7-6 to TRBJ2-1; no reliable D call. CDR3 length: 14 amino acids. CDR1 is SGHVS, CDR2 FNYEAQ, per germline. The V end was cut by 1 base, the J end by 9 bases, with 13 bases between. In DNA, the CDR3 is TGTGCCAGCAGCTTAGTTGGGGAAAAGGGTGAGCAGTTCTTC. It encodes CASSLVGEKGEQFF.

The rearrangement links TRBV5-6 to TRBJ1-1; D unresolved. This CDR3 is 13 amino acids long. V was trimmed by 5 bases and J by 1 base, leaving 9 bases between them. The germline V gene has CDR1 SGHDT and CDR2 YYEEEE. CDR3 amino acids: CASRKDENTEAFF. CDR3 DNA sequence: TGTGCCAGCAGAAAGGACGAGAACACTGAAGCTTTCTTT.

Ten or more counts support this clonotype. The chain couples TRBV7-6 to TRBJ1-2; 7 bases are shared with TRBD1. The germline gives CDR1 SGHVS, CDR2 FNYEAQ. This CDR3 has 14 amino acids. V lost 4 bases, J lost 4 bases, and 6 bases stayed unmatched. CDR3 residues: CASSYSTGTYGYTF. The CDR3 DNA reads as TGTGCCAGCAGCTATTCGACAGGGACCTATGGCTACACCTTC.

On this clonotype itself: This sequence may be a read error, since a much larger clone differs from it by one base. The rearrangement uses TRBV7-9 and TRBJ1-1, with D tentatively TRBD1 (5 bases). The germline gives CDR1 SEHNR, CDR2 FQNEAQ (reference sequence). This CDR3 has 11 amino acids. The CDR3 region is CANSRGAEAFF. The CDR3 DNA is TGTGCCAACAGCCGGGGGGCTGAAGCTTTCTTT.

The rearrangement links TRBV12-3 or TRBV12-4 to TRBJ1-4; D unclear. This CDR3 is 13 amino acids long. Trimming left V 3 bases short and J 8 bases short, with 10 bases between. In DNA form, the CDR3 reads TGTGCCAGCAGTTTTCGGTTTCCGGAAAAACTGTTTTTT. Its translation: CASSFRFPEKLFF.

The chain uses TRBV7-9 and TRBJ2-5, with TRBD2 as a possible D gene (6 bases). CDR1 is SEHNR, CDR2 FQNEAQ, per germline (reference sequence). V gave up 5 bases and J gave up 5 bases, with 21 bases separating them. The CDR3 contains 16 residues. CDR3 bases: TGTGCCAGCAGCCTGGGGGACTCCCAACCGGGGGAGACCCAGTACTTC. It specifies CASSLGDSQPGETQYF.

This chain uses TRBV19 with TRBJ2-7; TRBD2 is a possible D gene (5 bases). This CDR3 is 12 amino acids long. The germline CDR1 and CDR2 sequences are LNHDA and SQIVND (reference sequence). V lost 10 bases and J lost 3, with 13 bases in between. The DNA of the CDR3 is TGTGCCACGAGCCGGGGAAACTACGAGCAGTACTTC. As protein: CATSRGNYEQYF.

This clonotype was detected ten times or more. The chain couples TRBV6-1 to TRBJ1-5; no clear D. Trimming left V 2 bases short and J 5 bases short, with 7 bases between. CDR1 and CDR2 (germline): MNHNS, SASEGT. This CDR3 has 13 residues. The CDR3 sequence: CASSEFGDQPQHF. DNA of the CDR3: TGTGCCAGCAGTGAATTCGGGGATCAGCCCCAGCATTTT.

V gene TRBV19 combines with J gene TRBJ1-2; D perhaps matches TRBD1 (6 bases). The V gene lost 4 bases and the J gene lost 4 bases, with 16 bases spanning the gap. The germline V gene has CDR1 LNHDA and CDR2 SQIVND (reference sequence). The CDR3 is 15 residues long. The CDR3 is CASSRDGGSLYGYTF. As DNA, the CDR3 is TGTGCCAGTAGTAGGGACGGGGGCTCCCTCTATGGCTACACCTTC.

This clonotype occurred a few times. This chain joins TRBV6-5 and TRBJ1-2; D gene ambiguous. The length of the CDR3 is 14 residues. Looked up from germline, CDR1 is MNHEY and CDR2 is SVGAGI. With 0 bases removed from V and 6 bases from J, the gap between germline ends came to 11 bases. The CDR3 loop reads CASSYSSLKDGYTF. The CDR3 coding sequence is TGTGCCAGCAGTTACTCTTCCCTGAAGGATGGCTACACCTTC.